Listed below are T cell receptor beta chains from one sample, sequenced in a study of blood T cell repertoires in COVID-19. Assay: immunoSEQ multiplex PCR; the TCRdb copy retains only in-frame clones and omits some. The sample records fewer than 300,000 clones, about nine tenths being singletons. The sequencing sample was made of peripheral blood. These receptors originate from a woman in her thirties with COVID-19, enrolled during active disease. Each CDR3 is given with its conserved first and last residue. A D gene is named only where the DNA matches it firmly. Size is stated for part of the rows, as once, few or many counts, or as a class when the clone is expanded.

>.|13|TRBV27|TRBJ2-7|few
TGTGCCAGACCCCGACAGGCCGATTCGGAGCAGTACTTC
CARPRQADSEQYF
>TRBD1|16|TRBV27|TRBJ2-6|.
TGTGCCAGCAGTGACAGGGTTGGGACTGGGGCCAACGTCCTGACTTTC
CASSDRVGTGANVLTF
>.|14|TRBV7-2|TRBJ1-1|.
TGTGCCAGCAGCTATGGGACATTTCACACTGAAGCTTTCTTT
CASSYGTFHTEAFF
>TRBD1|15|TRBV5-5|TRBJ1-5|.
TGTGCCAGCAGCCCGGGGGACAGTAGCAATCAGCCCCAGCATTTT
CASSPGDSSNQPQHF
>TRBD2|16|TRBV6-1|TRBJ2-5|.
TGTGCCAGCAGTGAGGTTGGCGGGGGGGAACAAGAGACCCAGTACTTC
CASSEVGGGEQETQYF
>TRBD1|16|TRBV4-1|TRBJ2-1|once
TGCGCCAGCAGCCAAAGGACGGGACAGGGCCTTCATGAGCAGTTCTTC
CASSQRTGQGLHEQFF
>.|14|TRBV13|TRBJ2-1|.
TGTGCCAGCAGCTCATCCGGGACTGGGCGTGAGCAGTTCTTC
CASSSSGTGREQFF
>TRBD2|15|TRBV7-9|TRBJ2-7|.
TGTGCCAGCAGCCCCGGACTAGCGGGGGGGGACGAGCAGTACTTC
CASSPGLAGGDEQYF
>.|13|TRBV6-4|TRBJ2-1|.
TGTGCCAGCAGTGACAGACTCTACAATGAGCAGTTCTTC
CASSDRLYNEQFF
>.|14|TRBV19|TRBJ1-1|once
TGTGCCAGTAGTAGACTCGGGACTCGAACTGAAGCTTTCTTT
CASSRLGTRTEAFF
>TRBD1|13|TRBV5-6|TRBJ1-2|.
TGTGCCAGCAGCTTCTGGACAGGGGGAGAGTCTAAATTC
CASSFWTGGESKF
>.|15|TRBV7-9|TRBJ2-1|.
TGTGCCAGCAGCTTAAGAAGCGGGCTATACAATGAGCAGTTCTTC
CASSLRSGLYNEQFF
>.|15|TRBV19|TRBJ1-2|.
TGTGCCAGTAGCAAAACACTAACGAAGAACTATGGCTACACCTTC
CASSKTLTKNYGYTF